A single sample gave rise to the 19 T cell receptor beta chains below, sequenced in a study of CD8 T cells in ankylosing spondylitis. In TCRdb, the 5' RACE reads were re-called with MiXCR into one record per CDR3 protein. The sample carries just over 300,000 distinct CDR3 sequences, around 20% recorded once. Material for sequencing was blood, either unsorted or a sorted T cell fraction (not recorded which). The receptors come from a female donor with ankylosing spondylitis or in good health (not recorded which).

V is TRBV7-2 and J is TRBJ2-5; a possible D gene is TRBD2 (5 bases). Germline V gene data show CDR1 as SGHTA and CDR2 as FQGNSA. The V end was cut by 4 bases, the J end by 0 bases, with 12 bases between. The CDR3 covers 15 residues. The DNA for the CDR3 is TGTGCCAGCAGCTCTAGCCTCCGGGACCAAGAGACCCAGTACTTC. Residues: CASSSSLRDQETQYF.

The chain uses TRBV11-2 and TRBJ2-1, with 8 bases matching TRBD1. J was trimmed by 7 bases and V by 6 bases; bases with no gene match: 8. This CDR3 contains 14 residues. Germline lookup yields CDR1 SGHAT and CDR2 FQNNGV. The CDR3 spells CASRSVRTGNEQFF. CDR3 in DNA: TGTGCCAGCAGGTCAGTCCGGACAGGGAATGAGCAGTTCTTC.

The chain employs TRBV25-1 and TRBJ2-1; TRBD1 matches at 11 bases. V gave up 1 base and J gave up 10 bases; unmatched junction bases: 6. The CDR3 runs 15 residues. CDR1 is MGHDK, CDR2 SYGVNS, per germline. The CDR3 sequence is CASSESDRGLGEQFF. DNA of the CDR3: TGTGCCAGCAGTGAATCGGACAGGGGGCTAGGCGAGCAGTTCTTC.

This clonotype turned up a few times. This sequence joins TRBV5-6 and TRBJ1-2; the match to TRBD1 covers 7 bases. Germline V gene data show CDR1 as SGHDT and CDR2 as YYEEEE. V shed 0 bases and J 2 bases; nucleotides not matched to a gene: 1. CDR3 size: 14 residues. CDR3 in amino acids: CASSLVGQNYGYTF. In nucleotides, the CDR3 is TGTGCCAGCAGCTTGGTGGGACAGAACTATGGCTACACCTTC. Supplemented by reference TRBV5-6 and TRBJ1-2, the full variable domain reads DAGVTQSPTHLIKTRGQQVTLRCSPKSGHDTVSWYQQALGQGPQFIFQYYEEEERQRGNFPDRFSGHQFPNYSSELNVNALLLGDSALYLCASSLVGQNYGYTFGSGTRLTVV.

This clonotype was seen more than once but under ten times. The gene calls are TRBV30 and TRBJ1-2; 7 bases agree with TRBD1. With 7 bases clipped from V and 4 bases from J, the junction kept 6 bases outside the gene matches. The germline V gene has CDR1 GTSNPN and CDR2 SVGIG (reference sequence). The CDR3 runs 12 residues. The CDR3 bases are TGTGCCTACTTGACAGGGACCTATGGCTACACCTTC. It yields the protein CAYLTGTYGYTF.

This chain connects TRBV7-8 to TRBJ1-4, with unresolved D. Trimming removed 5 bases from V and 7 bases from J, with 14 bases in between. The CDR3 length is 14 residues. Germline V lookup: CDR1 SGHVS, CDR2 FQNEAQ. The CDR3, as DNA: TGTGCCAGCAGCATCAGCGGAATCGGTGAAAAACTGTTTTTT. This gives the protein CASSISGIGEKLFF.

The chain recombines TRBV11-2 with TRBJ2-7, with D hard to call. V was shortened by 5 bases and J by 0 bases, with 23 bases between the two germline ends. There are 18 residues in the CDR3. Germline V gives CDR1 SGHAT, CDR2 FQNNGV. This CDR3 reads CASSPPPTWTASSYEQYF. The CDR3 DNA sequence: TGTGCCAGCAGCCCTCCCCCGACTTGGACGGCCAGCTCCTACGAGCAGTACTTC. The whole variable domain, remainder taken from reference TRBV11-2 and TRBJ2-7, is EAGVAQSPRYKIIEKRQSVAFWCNPISGHATLYWYQQILGQGPKLLIQFQNNGVVDDSQLPKDRFSAERLKGVDSTLKIQPAKLEDSAVYLCASSPPPTWTASSYEQYFGPGTRLTVT.

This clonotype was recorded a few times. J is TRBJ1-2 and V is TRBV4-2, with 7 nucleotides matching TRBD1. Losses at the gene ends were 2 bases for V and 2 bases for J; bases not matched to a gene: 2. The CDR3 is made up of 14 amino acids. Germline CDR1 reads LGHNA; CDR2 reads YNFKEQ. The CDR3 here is CASSQHRGNYGYTF. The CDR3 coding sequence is TGTGCCAGCAGCCAACACAGGGGAAACTATGGCTACACCTTC.

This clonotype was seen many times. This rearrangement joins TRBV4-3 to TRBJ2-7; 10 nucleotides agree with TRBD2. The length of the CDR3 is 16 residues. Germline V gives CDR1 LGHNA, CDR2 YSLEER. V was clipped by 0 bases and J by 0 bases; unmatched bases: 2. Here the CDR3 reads CASSQETSGVSYEQYF. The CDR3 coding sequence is TGCGCCAGCAGCCAAGAAACTAGCGGGGTCTCCTACGAGCAGTACTTC.

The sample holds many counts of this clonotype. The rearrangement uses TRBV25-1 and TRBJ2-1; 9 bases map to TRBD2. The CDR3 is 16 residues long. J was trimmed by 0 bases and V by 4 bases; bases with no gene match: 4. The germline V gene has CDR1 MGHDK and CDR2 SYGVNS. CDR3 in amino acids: CASSGRLADSYNEQFF. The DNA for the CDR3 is TGTGCCAGCAGTGGGAGACTAGCGGACTCCTACAATGAGCAGTTCTTC. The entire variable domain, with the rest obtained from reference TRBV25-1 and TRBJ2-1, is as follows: EADIYQTPRYLVIGTGKKITLECSQTMGHDKMYWYQQDPGMELHLIHYSYGVNSTEKGDLSSESTVSRIRTEHFPLTLESARPSHTSQYLCASSGRLADSYNEQFFGPGTRLTVL.

The CDR3 region has the DNA TGTGCCATCAGTTTCTCGGACAGAAACACTGAAGCTTTCTTT. Protein: CAISFSDRNTEAFF. The V and J genes are TRBV10-3 and TRBJ1-1, with a tentative D call TRBD1 (6 bases). This CDR3 has 14 residues. The germline gives CDR1 ENHRY, CDR2 SYGVKD. Trimming left V 5 bases short and J 2 bases short, with 12 bases between.

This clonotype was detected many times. The CDR3 nucleotides are TGCAGTGCACTGCAGGGCGGCAGGGCCGGCAATGAGCAGTTCTTC. Its translation: CSALQGGRAGNEQFF. V usage is TRBV20-1 and J usage is TRBJ2-1, with TRBD1 as a possible D gene (5 bases). CDR3 length equals 15 residues. V lost 6 bases, J lost 6 bases, and 21 bases lay in between. Germline-derived CDR1 and CDR2 are DFQATT and SNEGSKA (reference sequence).

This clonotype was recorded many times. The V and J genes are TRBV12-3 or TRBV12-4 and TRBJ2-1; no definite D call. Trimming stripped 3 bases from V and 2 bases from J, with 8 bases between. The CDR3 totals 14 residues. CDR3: CASSLLSAYNEQFF. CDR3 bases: TGTGCCAGCAGTTTGCTCTCTGCCTACAATGAGCAGTTCTTC.

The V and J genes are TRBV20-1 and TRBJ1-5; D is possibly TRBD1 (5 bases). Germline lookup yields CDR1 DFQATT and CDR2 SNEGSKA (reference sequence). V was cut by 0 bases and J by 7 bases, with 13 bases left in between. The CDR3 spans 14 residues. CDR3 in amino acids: CSARDLDSGQPQHF. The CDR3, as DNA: TGCAGTGCTAGAGATCTCGACAGTGGGCAGCCCCAGCATTTT.

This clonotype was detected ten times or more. The CDR3 reads CASSLGGREETQYF. As DNA, the CDR3 is TGTGCCAGCTCACTTGGGGGACGGGAAGAGACCCAGTACTTC. The rearrangement uses TRBV18 and TRBJ2-5; D is tentatively TRBD1 or TRBD2 (5 bases each). The CDR3 loop spans 14 amino acids. The ends were cut back, 4 bases at V and 3 bases at J, with 12 bases in the middle. Germline V lookup: CDR1 KGHSH, CDR2 LQKENI.

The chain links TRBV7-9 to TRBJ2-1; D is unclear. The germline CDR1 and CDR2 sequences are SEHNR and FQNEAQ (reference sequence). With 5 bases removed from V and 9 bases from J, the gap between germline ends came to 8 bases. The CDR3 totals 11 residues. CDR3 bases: TGTGCCAGCAGCGTAGGTCCTGAGCAGTTCTTC. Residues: CASSVGPEQFF.

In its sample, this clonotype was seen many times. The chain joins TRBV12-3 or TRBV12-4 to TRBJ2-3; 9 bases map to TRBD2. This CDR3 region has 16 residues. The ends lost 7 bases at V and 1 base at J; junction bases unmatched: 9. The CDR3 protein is CASKRGAGGGTDTQYF. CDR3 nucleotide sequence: TGTGCCAGCAAACGGGGAGCGGGAGGCGGCACAGATACGCAGTATTTT.

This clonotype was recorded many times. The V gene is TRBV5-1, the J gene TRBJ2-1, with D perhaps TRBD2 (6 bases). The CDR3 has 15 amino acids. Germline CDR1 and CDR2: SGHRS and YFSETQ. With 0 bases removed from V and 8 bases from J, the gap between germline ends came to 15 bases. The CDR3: CASSLDDGSWYEQFF. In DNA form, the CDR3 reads TGCGCCAGCAGCTTGGATGACGGGAGTTGGTATGAGCAGTTCTTC.

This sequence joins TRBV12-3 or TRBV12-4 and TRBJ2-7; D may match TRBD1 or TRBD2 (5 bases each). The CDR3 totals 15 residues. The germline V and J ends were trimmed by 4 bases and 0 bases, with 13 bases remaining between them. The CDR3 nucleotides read TGTGCCAGCAGTTCAGGGACCCTAAGCTCCTACGAGCAGTACTTC. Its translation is CASSSGTLSSYEQYF.